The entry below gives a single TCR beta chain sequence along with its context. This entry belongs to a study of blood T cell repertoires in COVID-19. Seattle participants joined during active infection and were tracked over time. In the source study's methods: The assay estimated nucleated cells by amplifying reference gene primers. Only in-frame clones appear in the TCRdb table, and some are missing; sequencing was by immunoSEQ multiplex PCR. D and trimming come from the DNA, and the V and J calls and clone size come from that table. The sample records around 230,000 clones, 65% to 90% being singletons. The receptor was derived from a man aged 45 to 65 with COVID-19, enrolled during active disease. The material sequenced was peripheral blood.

The chain's CDR3 is CASSFERNTEAFF. In nucleotides, the CDR3 is TGTGCCAGCAGCTTCGAGAGGAACACTGAAGCTTTCTTT. The V call is TRBV11-1, the J call TRBJ1-1; the D is unclear. Germline loops: CDR1 SGHAT, CDR2 FQDESV (reference sequence). Trimming removed 3 bases from V and 1 base from J, with 6 bases in between. The CDR3 is made up of 13 amino acids. Full variable domain (outside the CDR3, taken from reference TRBV11-1 and TRBJ1-1): EAEVAQSPRYKITEKSQAVAFWCDPISGHATLYWYRQILGQGPELLVQFQDESVVDDSQLPKDRFSAERLKGVDSTLKIQPAELGDSAMYLCASSFERNTEAFFGQGTRLTVV.